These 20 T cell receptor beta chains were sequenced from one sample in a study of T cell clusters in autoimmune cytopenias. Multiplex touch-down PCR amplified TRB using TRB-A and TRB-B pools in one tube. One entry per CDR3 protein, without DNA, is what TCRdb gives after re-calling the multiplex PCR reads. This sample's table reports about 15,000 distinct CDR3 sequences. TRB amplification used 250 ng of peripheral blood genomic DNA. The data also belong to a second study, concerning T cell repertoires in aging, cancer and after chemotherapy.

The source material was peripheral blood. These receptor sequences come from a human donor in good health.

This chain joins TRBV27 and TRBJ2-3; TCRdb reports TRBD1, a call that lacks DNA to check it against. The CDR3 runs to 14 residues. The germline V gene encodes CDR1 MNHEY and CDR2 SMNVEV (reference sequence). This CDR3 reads CASSPVGGTDTQYF.

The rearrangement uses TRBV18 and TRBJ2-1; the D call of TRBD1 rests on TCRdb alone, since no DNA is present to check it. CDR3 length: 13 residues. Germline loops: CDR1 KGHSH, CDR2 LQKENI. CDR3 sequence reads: CASSPHAGDEQFF.

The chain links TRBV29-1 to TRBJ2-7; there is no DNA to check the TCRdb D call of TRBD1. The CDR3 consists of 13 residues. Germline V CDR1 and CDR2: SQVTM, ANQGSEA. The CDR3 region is CSAVGGESYEQYF.

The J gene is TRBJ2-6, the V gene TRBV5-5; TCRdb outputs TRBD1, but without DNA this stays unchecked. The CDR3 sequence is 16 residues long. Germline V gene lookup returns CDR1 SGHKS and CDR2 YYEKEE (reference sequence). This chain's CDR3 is CASSGTGYSGPNVLTF. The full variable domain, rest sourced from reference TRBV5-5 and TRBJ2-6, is DAGVTQSPTHLIKTRGQQVTLRCSPISGHKSVSWYQQVLGQGPQFIFQYYEKEERGRGNFPDRFSARQFPNYSSELNVNALLLGDSALYLCASSGTGYSGPNVLTFGAGSRLTVL.

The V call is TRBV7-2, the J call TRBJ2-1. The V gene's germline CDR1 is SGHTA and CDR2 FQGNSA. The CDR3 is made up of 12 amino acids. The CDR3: CASSLGGQEQFF.

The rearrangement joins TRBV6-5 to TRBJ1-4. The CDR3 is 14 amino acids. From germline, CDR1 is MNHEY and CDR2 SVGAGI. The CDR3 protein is CASSPTATNEKLFF.

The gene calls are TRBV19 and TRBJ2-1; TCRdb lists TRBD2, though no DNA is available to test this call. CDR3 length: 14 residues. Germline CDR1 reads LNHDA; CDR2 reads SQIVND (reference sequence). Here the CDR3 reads CASKILADFNEQFF.

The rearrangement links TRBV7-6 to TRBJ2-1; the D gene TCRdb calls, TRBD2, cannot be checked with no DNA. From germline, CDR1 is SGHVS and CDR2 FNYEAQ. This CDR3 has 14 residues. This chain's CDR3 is CASSLLAGYNEQFF.

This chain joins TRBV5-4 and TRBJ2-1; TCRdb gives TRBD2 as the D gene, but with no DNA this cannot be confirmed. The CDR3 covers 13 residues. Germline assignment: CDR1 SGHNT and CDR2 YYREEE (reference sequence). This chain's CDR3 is CASTLRGSDEQFF.

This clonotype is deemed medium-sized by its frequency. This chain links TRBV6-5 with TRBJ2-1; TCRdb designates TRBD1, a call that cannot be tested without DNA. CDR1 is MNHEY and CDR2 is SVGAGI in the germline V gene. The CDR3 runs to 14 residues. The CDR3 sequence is CASSPRATSNEQFF.

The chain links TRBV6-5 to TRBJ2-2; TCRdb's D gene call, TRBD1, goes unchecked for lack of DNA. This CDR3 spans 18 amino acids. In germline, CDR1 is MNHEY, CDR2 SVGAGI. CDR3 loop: CASSYLGVVRGRAGELFF.

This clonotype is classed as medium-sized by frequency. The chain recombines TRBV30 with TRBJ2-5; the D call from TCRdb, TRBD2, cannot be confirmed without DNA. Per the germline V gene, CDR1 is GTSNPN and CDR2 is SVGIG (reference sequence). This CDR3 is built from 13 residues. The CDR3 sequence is CAWSAGGPGTQYF.

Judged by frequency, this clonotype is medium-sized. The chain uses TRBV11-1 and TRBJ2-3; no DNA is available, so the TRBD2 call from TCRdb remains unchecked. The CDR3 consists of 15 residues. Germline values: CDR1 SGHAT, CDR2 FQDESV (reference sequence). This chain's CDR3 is CASGRSGRPGDTQYF.

The chain's CDR3 is CAISAGLSYEQYF. The rearrangement links TRBV10-3 to TRBJ2-7; TCRdb designates TRBD1, a call that cannot be tested without DNA. Germline CDR1 is ENHRY and CDR2 is SYGVKD. CDR3 length: 13 residues.

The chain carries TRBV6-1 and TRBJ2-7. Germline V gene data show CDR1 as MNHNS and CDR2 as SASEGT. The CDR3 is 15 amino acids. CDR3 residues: CASSYASAVNYEQYF.

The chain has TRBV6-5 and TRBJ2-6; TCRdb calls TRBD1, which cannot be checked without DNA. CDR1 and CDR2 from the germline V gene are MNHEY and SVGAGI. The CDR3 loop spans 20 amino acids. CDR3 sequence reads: CASSYAIGTGKSSGANVLTF.

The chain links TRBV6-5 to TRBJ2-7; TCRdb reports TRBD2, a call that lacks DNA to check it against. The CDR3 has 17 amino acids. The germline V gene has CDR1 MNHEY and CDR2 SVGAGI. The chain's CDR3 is CASSTTGLAGVGYEQYF.

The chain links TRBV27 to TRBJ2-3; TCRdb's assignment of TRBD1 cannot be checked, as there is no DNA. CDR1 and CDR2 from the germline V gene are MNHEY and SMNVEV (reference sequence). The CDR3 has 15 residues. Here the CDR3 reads CASSRTGFWADTQYF.

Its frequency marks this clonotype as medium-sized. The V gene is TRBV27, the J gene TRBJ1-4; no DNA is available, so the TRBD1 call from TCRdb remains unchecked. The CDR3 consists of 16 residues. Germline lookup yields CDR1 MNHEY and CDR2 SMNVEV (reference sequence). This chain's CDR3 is CASSSTYRDINEKLFF.

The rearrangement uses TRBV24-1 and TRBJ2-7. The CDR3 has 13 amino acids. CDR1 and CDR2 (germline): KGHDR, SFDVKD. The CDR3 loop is CATSDSSGYEQYF.